What follows is one TCR beta chain and its context. Clones were read by immunoSEQ multiplex PCR, and TCRdb kept only the in-frame ones, dropping some. The data hold about 170,000 clones, with 74% observed a single time. This record comes from a study of blood T cell repertoires in COVID-19. Study summary: From T cells, B-cell-depleted T cells, or PBMCs came the material, which was cDNA or gDNA.

The TCR sequence derives from a woman of 80 years or more with acute or convalescent COVID-19. Material for sequencing was peripheral blood.

The CDR3 nucleotides read TGCAGCGGCCTTCTAGCGGATAAGAACACCGGGGAGCTGTTTTTT. It codes for CSGLLADKNTGELFF. The gene calls are TRBV29-1 and TRBJ2-2; 7 bases map to TRBD2. CDR3 length: 15 residues. Per germline, CDR1 SQVTM and CDR2 ANQGSEA. V was pared by 7 bases and J by 1 base, with 9 bases of the junction left unmatched.